This T cell receptor beta chain derives from a study of blood T cell repertoires in COVID-19. As for the study in general: Donors in the United States, Italy and Spain gave samples during acute or convalescent COVID-19. T cells, B-cell-depleted T cells, or PBMCs provided the cDNA or gDNA that served as material.

In the study's own analysis: Amplification of reference gene primers provided the estimated nucleated cell counts. Measured with immunoSEQ multiplex PCR; TCRdb has only the in-frame clones, and not every one. The DNA was the basis for D and trimming; V, J and clone size are from that table. The sample records about 160,000 clones, 80% to 95% being singletons. This CDR3 contains 15 residues. Trimming shortened V by 4 bases and J by 7 bases, and 14 bases separated the two germline ends. Germline CDR1 reads MNHEY; CDR2 reads SVGAGI. The origin of this receptor is a man aged 30 to 45 with COVID-19, enrolled during active disease. Sample: peripheral blood. The chain is built from TRBV6-5 and TRBJ1-6; unclear D gene. CDR3 nucleotide sequence: TGTGCCAGCAGTTCCTTGGGCAGGTTGAATTCACCCCTCCACTTT. Amino acids: CASSSLGRLNSPLHF.